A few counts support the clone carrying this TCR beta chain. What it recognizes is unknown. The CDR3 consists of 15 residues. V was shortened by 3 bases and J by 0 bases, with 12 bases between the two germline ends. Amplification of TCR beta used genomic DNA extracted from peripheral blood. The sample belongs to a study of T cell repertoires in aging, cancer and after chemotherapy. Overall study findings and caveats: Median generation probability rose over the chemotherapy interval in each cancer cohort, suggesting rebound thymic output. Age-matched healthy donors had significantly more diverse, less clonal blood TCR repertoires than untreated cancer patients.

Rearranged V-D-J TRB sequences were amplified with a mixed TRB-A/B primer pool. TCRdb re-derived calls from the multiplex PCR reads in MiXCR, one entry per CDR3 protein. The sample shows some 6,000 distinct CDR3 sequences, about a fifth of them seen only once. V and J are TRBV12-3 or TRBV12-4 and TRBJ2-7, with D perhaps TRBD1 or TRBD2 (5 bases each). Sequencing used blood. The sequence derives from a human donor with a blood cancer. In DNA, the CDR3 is TGTGCCAGCAGTTTGACCGGGGCGAGCTCCTACGAGCAGTACTTC. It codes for CASSLTGASSYEQYF.